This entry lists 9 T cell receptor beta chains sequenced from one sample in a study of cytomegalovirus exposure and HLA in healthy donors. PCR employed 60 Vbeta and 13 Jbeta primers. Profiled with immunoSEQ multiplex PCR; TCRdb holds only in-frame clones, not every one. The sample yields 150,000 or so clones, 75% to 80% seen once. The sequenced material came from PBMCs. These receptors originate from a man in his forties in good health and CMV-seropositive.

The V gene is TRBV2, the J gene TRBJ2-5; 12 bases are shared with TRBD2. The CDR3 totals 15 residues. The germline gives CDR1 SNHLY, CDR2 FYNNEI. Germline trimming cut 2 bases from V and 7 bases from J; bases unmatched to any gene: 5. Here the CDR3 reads CASSESSGRAGTQYF. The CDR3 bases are TGTGCCAGCAGTGAATCTAGCGGGAGGGCCGGGACCCAGTACTTC.

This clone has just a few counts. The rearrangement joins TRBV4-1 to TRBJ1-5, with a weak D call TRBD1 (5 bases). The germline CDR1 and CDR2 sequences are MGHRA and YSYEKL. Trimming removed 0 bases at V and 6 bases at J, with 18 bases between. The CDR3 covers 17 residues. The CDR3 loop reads CASSQDGGGGVGQPQHF. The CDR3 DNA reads TGCGCCAGCAGCCAAGACGGCGGGGGTGGAGTCGGTCAGCCCCAGCATTTT.

The CDR3 region is CASSTREQRADEQYF. For the CDR3, the DNA is TGTGCCAGCAGTACGAGGGAACAGAGGGCGGACGAGCAGTACTTC. The genes are TRBV28 and TRBJ2-7; D might be TRBD2 (5 bases). V was clipped by 5 bases and J by 5 bases, with 19 bases between them. Germline CDR1 MDHEN, CDR2 SYDVKM. The CDR3 has 15 residues.

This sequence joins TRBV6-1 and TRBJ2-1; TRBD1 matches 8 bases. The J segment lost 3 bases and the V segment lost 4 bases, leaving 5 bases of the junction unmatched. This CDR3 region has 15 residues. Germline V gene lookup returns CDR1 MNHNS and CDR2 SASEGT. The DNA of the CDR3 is TGTGCCAGCAGTGTCGACAGGGGAGGCTACAATGAGCAGTTCTTC. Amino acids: CASSVDRGGYNEQFF.

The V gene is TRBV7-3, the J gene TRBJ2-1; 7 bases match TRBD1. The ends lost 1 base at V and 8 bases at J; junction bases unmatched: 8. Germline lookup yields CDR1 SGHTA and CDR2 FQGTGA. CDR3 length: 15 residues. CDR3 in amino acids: CASSLMRGRSDEQFF. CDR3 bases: TGTGCCAGCAGCTTAATGAGGGGGCGCAGCGATGAGCAGTTCTTC.

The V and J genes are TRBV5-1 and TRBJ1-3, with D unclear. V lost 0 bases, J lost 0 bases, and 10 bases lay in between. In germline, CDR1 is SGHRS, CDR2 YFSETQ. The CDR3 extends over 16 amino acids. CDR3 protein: CASSLGAGDSGNTIYF. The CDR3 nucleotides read TGCGCCAGCAGCTTGGGGGCGGGAGACTCTGGAAACACCATATATTTT.

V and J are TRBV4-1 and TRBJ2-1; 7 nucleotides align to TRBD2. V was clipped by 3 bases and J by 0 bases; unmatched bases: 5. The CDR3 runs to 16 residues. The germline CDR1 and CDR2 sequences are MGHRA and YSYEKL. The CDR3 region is CASSQVAGSSYNEQFF. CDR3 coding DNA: TGCGCCAGCAGCCAGGTAGCGGGTAGCTCCTACAATGAGCAGTTCTTC.

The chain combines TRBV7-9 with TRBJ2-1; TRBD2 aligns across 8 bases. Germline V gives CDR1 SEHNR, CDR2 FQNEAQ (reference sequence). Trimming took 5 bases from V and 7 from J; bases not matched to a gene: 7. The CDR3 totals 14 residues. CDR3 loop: CASSPGTRGNEQFF. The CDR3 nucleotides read TGTGCCAGCAGCCCAGGGACTAGGGGGAATGAGCAGTTCTTC. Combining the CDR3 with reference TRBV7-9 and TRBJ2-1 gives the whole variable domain DTGVSQNPRHKITKRGQNVTFRCDPISEHNRLYWYRQTLGQGPEFLTYFQNEAQLEKSRLLSDRFSAERPKGSFSTLEIQRTEQGDSAMYLCASSPGTRGNEQFFGPGTRLTVL.

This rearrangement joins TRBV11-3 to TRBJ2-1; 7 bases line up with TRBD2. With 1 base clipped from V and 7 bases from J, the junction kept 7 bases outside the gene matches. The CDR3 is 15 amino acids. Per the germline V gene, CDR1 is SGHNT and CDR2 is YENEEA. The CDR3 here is CASSLVSGRANEQFF. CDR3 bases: TGTGCCAGCAGCTTAGTTTCGGGGAGGGCGAATGAGCAGTTCTTC.